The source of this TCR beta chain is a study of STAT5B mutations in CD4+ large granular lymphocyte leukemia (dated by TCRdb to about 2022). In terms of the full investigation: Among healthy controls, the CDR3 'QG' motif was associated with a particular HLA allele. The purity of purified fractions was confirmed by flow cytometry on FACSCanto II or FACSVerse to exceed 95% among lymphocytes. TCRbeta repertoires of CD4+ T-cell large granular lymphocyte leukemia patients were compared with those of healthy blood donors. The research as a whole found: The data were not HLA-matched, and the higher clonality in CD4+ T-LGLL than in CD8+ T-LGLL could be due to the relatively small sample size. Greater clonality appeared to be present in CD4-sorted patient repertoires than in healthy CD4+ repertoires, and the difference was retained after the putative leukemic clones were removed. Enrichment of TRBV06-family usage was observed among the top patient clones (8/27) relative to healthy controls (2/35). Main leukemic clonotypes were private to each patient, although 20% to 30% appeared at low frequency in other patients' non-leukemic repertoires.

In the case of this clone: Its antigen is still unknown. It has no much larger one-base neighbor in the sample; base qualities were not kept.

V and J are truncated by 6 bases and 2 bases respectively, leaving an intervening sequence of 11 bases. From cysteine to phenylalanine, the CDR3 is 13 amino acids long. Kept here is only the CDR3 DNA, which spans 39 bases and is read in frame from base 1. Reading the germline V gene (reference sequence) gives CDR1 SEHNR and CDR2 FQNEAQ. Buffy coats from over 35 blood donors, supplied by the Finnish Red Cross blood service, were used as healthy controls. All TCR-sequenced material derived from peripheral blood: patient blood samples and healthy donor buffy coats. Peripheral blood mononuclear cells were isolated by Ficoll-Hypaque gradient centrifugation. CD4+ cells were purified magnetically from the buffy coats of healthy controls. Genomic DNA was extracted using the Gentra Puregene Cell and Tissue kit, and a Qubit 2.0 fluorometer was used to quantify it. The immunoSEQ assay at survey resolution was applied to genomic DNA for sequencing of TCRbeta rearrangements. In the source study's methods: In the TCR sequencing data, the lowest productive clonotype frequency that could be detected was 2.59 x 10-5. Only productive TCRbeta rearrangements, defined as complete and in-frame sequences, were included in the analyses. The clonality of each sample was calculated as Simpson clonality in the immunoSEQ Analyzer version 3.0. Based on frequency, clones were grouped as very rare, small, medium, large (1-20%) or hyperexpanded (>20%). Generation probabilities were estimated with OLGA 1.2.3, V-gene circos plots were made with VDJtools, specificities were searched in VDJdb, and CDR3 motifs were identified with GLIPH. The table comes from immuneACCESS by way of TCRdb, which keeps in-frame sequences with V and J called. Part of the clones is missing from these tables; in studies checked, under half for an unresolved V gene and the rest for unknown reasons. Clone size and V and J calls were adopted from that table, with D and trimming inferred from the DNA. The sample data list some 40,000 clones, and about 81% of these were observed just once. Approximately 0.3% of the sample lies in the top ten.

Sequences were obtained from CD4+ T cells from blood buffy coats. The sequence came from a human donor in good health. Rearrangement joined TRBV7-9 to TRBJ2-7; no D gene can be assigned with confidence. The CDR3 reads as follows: CASSSESPYEQYF. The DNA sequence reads TGTGCCAGCAGTTCAGAGAGCCCCTACGAGCAGTACTTC. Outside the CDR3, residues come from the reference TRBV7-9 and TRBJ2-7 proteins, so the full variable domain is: DTGVSQNPRHKITKRGQNVTFRCDPISEHNRLYWYRQTLGQGPEFLTYFQNEAQLEKSRLLSDRFSAERPKGSFSTLEIQRTEQGDSAMYLCASSSESPYEQYFGPGTRLTVT.